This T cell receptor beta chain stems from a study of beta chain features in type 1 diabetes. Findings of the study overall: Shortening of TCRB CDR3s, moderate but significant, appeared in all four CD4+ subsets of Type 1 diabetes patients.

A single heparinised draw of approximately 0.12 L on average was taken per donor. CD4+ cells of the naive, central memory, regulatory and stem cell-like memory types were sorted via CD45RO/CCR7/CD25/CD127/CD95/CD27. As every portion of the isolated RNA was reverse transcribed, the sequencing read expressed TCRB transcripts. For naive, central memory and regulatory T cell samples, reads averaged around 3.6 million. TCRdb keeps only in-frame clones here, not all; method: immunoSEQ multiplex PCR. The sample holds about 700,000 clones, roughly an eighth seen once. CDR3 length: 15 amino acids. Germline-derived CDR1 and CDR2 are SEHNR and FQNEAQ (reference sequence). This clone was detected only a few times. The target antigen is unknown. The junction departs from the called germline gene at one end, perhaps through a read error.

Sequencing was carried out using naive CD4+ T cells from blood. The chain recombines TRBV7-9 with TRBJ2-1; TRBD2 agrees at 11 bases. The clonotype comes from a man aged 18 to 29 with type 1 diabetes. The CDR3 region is CASTLLAGVENEQFF. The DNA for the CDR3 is TGTGCCAGCACCTTACTAGCGGGGGTCGAAAATGAGCAGTTCTTC.